The source of this TCR beta chain is a study of early T cells in non-severe SARS-CoV-2 infection. Study in general: Sequenced material consisted of bulk RNA (from unsorted whole blood), and chains were unpaired.

Unique molecular identifiers tagged individual cDNA molecules. TCRdb re-called the 5' RACE reads with MiXCR, one entry per CDR3 protein. The sample has approximately 70,000 distinct CDR3 sequences; approximately 13% are singletons. The table lists this clonotype with a few counts. Its target is unknown. Findings and caveats of the study: VDJdb matching, biased toward anti-spike CD8 responses, missed private and CD4 specificities.

The origin of this receptor is an adult who was a healthcare worker with PCR-confirmed SARS-CoV-2 infection or an uninfected control (not recorded which). Sequencing input: whole blood.

The CDR3 DNA sequence: TGTGCCAGCAGCTTATATGGAGGGGGGGATCGCGAGCAGTACTTC. Residues: CASSLYGGGDREQYF. The chain joins TRBV7-8 to TRBJ2-7; tentatively, D is TRBD2 (7 bases). V was clipped by 2 bases and J by 6 bases, with 17 bases between them. Germline V gene lookup returns CDR1 SGHVS and CDR2 FQNEAQ. The CDR3 extends over 15 amino acids.